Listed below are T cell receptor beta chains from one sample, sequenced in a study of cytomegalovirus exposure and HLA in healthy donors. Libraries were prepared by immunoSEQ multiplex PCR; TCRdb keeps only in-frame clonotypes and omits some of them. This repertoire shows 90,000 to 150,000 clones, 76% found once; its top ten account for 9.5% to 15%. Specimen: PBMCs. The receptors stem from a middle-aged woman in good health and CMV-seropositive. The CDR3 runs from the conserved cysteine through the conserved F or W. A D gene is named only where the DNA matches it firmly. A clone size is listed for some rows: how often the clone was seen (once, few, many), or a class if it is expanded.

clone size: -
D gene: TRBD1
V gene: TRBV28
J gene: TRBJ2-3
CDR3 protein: CASKLGAGGTDTQYF
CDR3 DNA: TGTGCCAGCAAACTCGGGGCAGGGGGCACGGATACGCAGTATTTT

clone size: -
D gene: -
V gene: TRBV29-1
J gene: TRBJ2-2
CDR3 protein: CSAGGTSTGELFF
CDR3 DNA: TGCAGCGCTGGGGGGACTTCCACCGGGGAGCTGTTTTTT

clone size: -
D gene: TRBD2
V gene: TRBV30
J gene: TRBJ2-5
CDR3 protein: CAWSVSAGGETQYF
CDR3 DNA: TGTGCCTGGAGTGTATCGGCGGGAGGCGAGACCCAGTACTTC

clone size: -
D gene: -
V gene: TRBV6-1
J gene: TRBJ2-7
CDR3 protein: CASSEKGGPPYEQYF
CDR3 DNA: TGTGCCAGCAGTGAAAAGGGGGGGCCTCCCTACGAGCAGTACTTC

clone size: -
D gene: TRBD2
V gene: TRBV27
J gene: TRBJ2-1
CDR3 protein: CASSFSERGGFEQFF
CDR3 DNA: TGTGCCAGCAGTTTCTCGGAGCGGGGGGGATTTGAGCAGTTCTTC

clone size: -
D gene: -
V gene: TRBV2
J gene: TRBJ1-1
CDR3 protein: CASSSRGRNTEAFF
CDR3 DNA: TGTGCCAGCAGTTCCAGGGGCAGGAACACTGAAGCTTTCTTT

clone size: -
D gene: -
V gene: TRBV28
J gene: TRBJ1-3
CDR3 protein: CASSSPGNSGNTIYF
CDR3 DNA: TGTGCCAGCAGTTCCCCAGGGAACTCTGGAAACACCATATATTTT

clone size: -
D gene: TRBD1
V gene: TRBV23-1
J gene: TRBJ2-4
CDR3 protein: CASSQYGQGPPYF
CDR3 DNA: TGCGCCAGCAGTCAGTACGGACAGGGACCTCCCTACTTC

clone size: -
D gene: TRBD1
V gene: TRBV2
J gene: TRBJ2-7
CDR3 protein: CASRKDRGQYEQYF
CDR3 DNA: TGTGCCAGCAGGAAGGACAGGGGGCAGTACGAGCAGTACTTC

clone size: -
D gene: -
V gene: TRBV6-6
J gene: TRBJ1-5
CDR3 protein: CASSYPLTVQPQHF
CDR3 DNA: TGTGCCAGCAGTTACCCCCTGACAGTTCAGCCCCAGCATTTT

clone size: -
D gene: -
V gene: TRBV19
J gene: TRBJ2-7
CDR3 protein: CASSPPLRGEQYF
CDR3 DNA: TGTGCCAGTAGTCCCCCCTTGCGTGGCGAGCAGTACTTC

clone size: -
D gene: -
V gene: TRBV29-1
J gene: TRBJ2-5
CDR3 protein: CSVEDHPEETQYF
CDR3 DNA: TGCAGCGTTGAAGATCACCCGGAAGAGACCCAGTACTTC

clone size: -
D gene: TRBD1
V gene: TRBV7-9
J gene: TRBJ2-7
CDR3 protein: CASSLTRTGTGEQYF
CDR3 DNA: TGTGCCAGCAGCTTAACCCGGACAGGGACGGGAGAGCAGTACTTC

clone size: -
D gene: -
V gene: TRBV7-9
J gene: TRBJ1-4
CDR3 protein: CASSLDRKLFF
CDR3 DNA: TGTGCCAGCAGCTTAGACAGGAAACTGTTTTTT

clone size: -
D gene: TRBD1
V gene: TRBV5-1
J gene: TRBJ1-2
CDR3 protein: CASSGGQGRNYGYTF
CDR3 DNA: TGCGCCAGCAGCGGGGGACAGGGGAGGAACTATGGCTACACCTTC

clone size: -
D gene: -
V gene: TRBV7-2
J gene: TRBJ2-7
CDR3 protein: CASRFSTVTYEQYF
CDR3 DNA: TGTGCCAGCAGGTTCTCGACAGTAACCTACGAGCAGTACTTC

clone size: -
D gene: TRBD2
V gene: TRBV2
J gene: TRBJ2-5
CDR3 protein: CASSGLAGGQETQYF
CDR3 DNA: TGTGCCAGCAGTGGACTAGCGGGGGGTCAAGAGACCCAGTACTTC

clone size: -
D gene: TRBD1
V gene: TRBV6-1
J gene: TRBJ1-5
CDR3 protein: CASSELGTGNQPQHF
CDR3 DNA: TGTGCCAGCAGTGAATTAGGGACAGGGAATCAGCCCCAGCATTTT

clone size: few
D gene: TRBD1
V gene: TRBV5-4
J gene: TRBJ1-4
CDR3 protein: CASSIQGAVEKLFF
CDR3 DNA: TGTGCCAGCAGTATACAGGGGGCGGTTGAAAAACTGTTTTTT

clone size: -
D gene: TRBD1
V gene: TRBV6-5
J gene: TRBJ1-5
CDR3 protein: CASSSGTGRDQPQHF
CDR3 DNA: TGTGCCAGCAGTTCGGGGACAGGGCGGGATCAGCCCCAGCATTTT

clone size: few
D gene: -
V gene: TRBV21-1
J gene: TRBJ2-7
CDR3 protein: CASSKHLRGREQYF
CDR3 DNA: TGTGCCAGCAGCAAGCACCTAAGGGGCCGCGAGCAGTACTTC

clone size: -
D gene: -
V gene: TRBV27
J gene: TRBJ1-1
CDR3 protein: CASSFQRGNTEAFF
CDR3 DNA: TGTGCCAGCAGTTTTCAGCGCGGGAACACTGAAGCTTTCTTT

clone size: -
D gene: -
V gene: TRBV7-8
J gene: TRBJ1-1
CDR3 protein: CASSFFQGRNTEAFF
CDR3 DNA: TGTGCCAGCAGCTTTTTTCAGGGGAGGAACACTGAAGCTTTCTTT

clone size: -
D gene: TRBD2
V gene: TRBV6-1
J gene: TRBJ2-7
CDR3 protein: CASSGGGTLSYEQYF
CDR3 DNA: TGTGCCAGCAGTGGCGGGGGGACCTTATCCTACGAGCAGTACTTC

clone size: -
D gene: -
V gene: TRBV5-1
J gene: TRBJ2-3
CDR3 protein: CASSLGQGYTDTQYF
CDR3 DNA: TGCGCCAGCAGCTTGGGGCAGGGATACACAGATACGCAGTATTTT

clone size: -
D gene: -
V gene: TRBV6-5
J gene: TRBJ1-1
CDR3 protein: CASSNTGRLNTEAFF
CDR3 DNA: TGTGCCAGCAGCAACACGGGGAGACTGAACACTGAAGCTTTCTTT

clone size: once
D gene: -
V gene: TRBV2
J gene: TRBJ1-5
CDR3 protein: CASSAPPYAGTSNQPQHF
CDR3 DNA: TGTGCCAGCAGCGCCCCCCCGTATGCGGGAACTAGCAATCAGCCCCAGCATTTT

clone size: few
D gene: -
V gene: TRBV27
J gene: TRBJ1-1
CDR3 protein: CASSFEQGFSGTEAFF
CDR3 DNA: TGTGCCAGCAGTTTCGAACAGGGTTTTAGTGGCACTGAAGCTTTCTTT

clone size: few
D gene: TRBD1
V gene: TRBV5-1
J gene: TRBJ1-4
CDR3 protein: CASSSGDRGFGEKLFF
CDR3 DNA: TGCGCCAGCAGCTCCGGGGACAGAGGGTTCGGAGAAAAACTGTTTTTT

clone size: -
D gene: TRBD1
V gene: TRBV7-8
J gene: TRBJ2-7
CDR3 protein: CASSFGTGDLYEQYF
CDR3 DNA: TGTGCCAGCAGCTTCGGGACAGGGGATTTGTACGAGCAGTACTTC

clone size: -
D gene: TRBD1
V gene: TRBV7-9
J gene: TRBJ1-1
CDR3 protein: CASSLAAMARGPEAFF
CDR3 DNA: TGTGCCAGCAGCTTAGCGGCGATGGCCAGGGGGCCTGAAGCTTTCTTT

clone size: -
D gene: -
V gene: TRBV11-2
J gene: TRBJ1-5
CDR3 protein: CASSLDMGQTQHF
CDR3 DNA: TGTGCCAGCAGCTTAGATATGGGGCAAACCCAGCATTTT

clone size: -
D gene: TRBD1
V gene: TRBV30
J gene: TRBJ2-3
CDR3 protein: CAGSRTGGLTDTQYF
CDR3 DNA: TGTGCCGGATCTAGGACAGGGGGCCTTACAGATACGCAGTATTTT

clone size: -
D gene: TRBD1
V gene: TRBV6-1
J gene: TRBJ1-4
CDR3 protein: CASSAGTGGEKLFF
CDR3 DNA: TGTGCCAGCAGTGCCGGGACAGGGGGTGAAAAACTGTTTTTT

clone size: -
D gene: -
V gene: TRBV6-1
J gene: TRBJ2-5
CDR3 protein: CASSPQGFGETQYF
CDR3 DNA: TGTGCCAGCAGTCCCCAGGGGTTTGGGGAGACCCAGTACTTC

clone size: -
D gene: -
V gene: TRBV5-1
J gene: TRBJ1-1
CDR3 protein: CASSLGGGQDPMNTEAFF
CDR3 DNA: TGCGCCAGCAGCTTGGGCGGGGGGCAAGACCCCATGAACACTGAAGCTTTCTTT

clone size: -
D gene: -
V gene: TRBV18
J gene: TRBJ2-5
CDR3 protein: CASSPTGETQYF
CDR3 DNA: TGTGCCAGCTCACCAACAGGGGAGACCCAGTACTTC

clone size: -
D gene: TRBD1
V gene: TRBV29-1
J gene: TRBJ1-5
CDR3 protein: CSVSVGTAFNQPQHF
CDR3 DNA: TGCAGCGTTTCGGTGGGGACAGCGTTCAATCAGCCCCAGCATTTT

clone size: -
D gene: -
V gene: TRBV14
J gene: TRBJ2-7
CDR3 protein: CASSSFQGLSYEQYF
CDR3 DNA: TGTGCCAGCAGCTCCTTCCAGGGGCTCTCCTACGAGCAGTACTTC

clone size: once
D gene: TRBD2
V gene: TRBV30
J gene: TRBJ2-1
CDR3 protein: CAWSVKRGGYNEQFF
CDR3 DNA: TGTGCCTGGAGTGTAAAGCGGGGGGGCTACAATGAGCAGTTCTTC

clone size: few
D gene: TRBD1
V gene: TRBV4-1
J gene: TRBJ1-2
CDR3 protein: CASSPTGASNGYTF
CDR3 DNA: TGCGCCAGCAGCCCAACAGGGGCGTCAAATGGCTACACCTTC

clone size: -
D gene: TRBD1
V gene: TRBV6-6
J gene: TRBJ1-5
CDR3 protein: CASSPGQVSNQPQHF
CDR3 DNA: TGTGCCAGCAGCCCCGGACAGGTATCGAATCAGCCCCAGCATTTT

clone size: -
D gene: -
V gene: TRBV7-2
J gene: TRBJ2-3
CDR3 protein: CASSLARLATDTQYF
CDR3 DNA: TGTGCCAGCAGCTTAGCGCGGCTAGCCACAGATACGCAGTATTTT

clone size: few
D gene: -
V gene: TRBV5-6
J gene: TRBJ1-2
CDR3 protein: CASSQANRDTDGYTF
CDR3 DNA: TGTGCCAGCAGCCAAGCTAACAGGGATACAGATGGCTACACCTTC